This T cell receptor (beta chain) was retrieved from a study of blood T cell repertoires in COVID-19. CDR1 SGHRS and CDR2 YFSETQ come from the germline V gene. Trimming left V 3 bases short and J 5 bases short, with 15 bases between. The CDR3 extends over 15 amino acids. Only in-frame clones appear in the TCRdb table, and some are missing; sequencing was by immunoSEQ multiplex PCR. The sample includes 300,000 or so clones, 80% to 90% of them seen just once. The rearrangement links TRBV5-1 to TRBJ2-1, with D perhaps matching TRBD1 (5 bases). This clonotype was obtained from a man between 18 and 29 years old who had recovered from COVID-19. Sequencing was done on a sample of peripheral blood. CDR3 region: CASSYQGLGNNEQFF. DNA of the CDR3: TGCGCCAGCAGCTACCAGGGTTTGGGGAACAATGAGCAGTTCTTC.